These 31 T cell receptor beta chains were all obtained from the same sample, sequenced in a study of blood T cells in healthy people across ages. A J-beta primer mix and a sample-barcoded 5' primer were used in a second PCR of about 7 to 12 cycles. Each CDR3 protein gets one entry after TCRdb re-called the 5' RACE reads with MiXCR. The table has roughly 1.4 million distinct CDR3 sequences, around 59% seen once. Sequenced sample: blood. These receptors were obtained from a man between 18 and 35 years old in good health.

This sequence joins TRBV5-6 and TRBJ2-7; D possibly corresponds to TRBD1 (6 bases). Germline lookup yields CDR1 SGHDT and CDR2 YYEEEE. The CDR3 sequence is 15 residues long. Trimming took off 2 bases at V and 3 bases at J, with 15 bases between the two ends. This CDR3 is CASSFQQGHDYEQYF. Written as DNA, the CDR3 is TGTGCCAGCAGCTTTCAACAGGGACACGACTACGAGCAGTACTTC.

The V gene is TRBV27, the J gene TRBJ1-1; 7 bases fit TRBD1. Per the germline V gene, CDR1 is MNHEY and CDR2 is SMNVEV (reference sequence). The V segment lost 4 bases and the J segment 10 bases; nucleotides outside the gene matches: 9. The CDR3 sequence is 13 residues long. For the CDR3, the DNA is TGTGCCAGCAGTTCGAACAGGGGCGAAGGAGCTTTCTTT. Amino acid sequence: CASSSNRGEGAFF.

The chain joins TRBV20-1 to TRBJ1-5, with D unclear. Per germline, CDR1 DFQATT and CDR2 SNEGSKA (reference sequence). The ends were cut back, 6 bases at V and 3 bases at J, with 12 bases in the middle. The CDR3 length is 13 residues. The CDR3, as DNA: TGCAGTGCGTCGAGCAGACCCAATCAGCCCCAGCATTTT. Translating it yields CSASSRPNQPQHF.

This clonotype was seen more than once but under ten times. CDR3 amino acids: CASSQGESSYNEQFF. CDR3 coding DNA: TGTGCCAGCAGCCAAGGGGAGAGCTCCTACAATGAGCAGTTCTTC. This rearrangement joins TRBV3-1 to TRBJ2-1; TRBD2 is a possible D gene (5 bases). CDR3 length equals 15 residues. The germline V and J ends were trimmed by 1 base and 0 bases, with 7 bases remaining between them. Germline-derived CDR1 and CDR2 are LGHDT and YNNKEL (reference sequence).

A few counts support this clonotype. The chain joins TRBV28 to TRBJ2-1; 10 bases align to TRBD2. Germline CDR1 is MDHEN and CDR2 is SYDVKM. This CDR3 is built from 15 residues. The V and J ends lost 7 bases and 5 bases, in that order; junction bases with no gene match: 8. CDR3 region: CASTPLAGVNNEQFF. CDR3 bases: TGTGCCAGCACTCCTCTAGCGGGGGTTAACAATGAGCAGTTCTTC.

CDR3 bases: TGTGCCAGCAGCTTAGCGCTGGCAGGGCAGTTCTTC. It codes for CASSLALAGQFF. This chain uses TRBV7-9 with TRBJ2-1; D uncertain. The ends were cut back, 0 bases at V and 12 bases at J, with 9 bases in the middle. CDR3 length: 12 residues. CDR1 and CDR2 from the germline V gene are SEHNR and FQNEAQ (reference sequence).

V is TRBV6-2 or TRBV6-3 and J is TRBJ1-5; D remains ambiguous. The ends were cut back, 0 bases at V and 8 bases at J, with 5 bases in the middle. Per the germline V gene, CDR1 is MNHEY and CDR2 is SVGEGT. The CDR3 is 12 amino acids. The CDR3 DNA follows: TGTGCCAGCAGTTACTCAAAGGAGCCCCAGCATTTT. Its translation is CASSYSKEPQHF.

This clonotype was seen more than once but under ten times. V is TRBV29-1 and J is TRBJ2-7, with TRBD2 matching over 10 bases. The J segment lost 3 bases and the V segment lost 4 bases, leaving 12 bases of the junction unmatched. CDR3 length: 16 residues. From germline, CDR1 is SQVTM and CDR2 ANQGSEA. This CDR3 is CSVAWLAGAQIYEQYF. The DNA of the CDR3 is TGCAGCGTTGCGTGGCTAGCGGGGGCCCAAATCTACGAGCAGTACTTC.

DNA of the CDR3: TGTGCCAGCAGCCAAGAAGGGTTCGGGGGCCAAGATAGCAATCAGCCCCAGCATTTT. Protein sequence: CASSQEGFGGQDSNQPQHF. The V gene is TRBV4-2, the J gene TRBJ1-5; a weak D match, TRBD1 (6 bases). This CDR3 spans 19 amino acids. Germline CDR1 and CDR2: LGHNA and YNFKEQ. The V end lost 0 bases, the J end lost 0 bases, and 18 bases lay between the germline ends.

This clonotype was recorded only once. The chain has TRBV20-1 and TRBJ1-2; D remains ambiguous. Per germline, CDR1 DFQATT and CDR2 SNEGSKA (reference sequence). The CDR3 length is 13 residues. V was clipped by 2 bases and J by 8 bases, with 15 bases between them. The CDR3: CSARSGSRWGYTF. The CDR3 bases are TGCAGTGCTAGATCAGGATCCCGATGGGGCTACACCTTC.

This clonotype was seen a single time. This chain uses TRBV7-8 with TRBJ1-4; D is possibly TRBD1 (5 bases). Germline V gene sequence: CDR1 SGHVS, CDR2 FQNEAQ. The CDR3 has 15 amino acids. V lost 4 bases and J lost 5, with 14 bases in between. The CDR3 sequence: CASSSGVRGNEKLFF. Written as DNA, the CDR3 is TGTGCCAGCAGCTCGGGAGTACGGGGCAATGAAAAACTGTTTTTT.

The chain uses TRBV4-3 and TRBJ2-7; D may be TRBD1 (6 bases). Germline V gene data show CDR1 as LGHNA and CDR2 as YSLEER. V shed 4 bases and J shed 2 bases, with 18 bases lying between them. This CDR3 region has 16 residues. The CDR3 nucleotides read TGCGCCAGCAGCCCCTCAGGGGCCAGCTCGACCTACGAGCAGTACTTC. Its protein is CASSPSGASSTYEQYF.

This chain joins TRBV4-1 and TRBJ2-2, with 15 bases that match TRBD2. CDR3 length: 17 amino acids. J was trimmed by 4 bases and V by 5 bases; bases with no gene match: 5. From germline, CDR1 is MGHRA and CDR2 YSYEKL. As DNA, the CDR3 is TGCGCCAGCAGCTGGGGACTAGCGGGAGGTACCACCGGGGAGCTGTTTTTT. This gives the protein CASSWGLAGGTTGELFF.

This clonotype was seen a handful of times. The chain combines TRBV4-3 with TRBJ2-1; perhaps TRBD1 as D (5 bases). Trimming pared 1 base from V and 8 bases from J, leaving 9 bases between. CDR1 and CDR2 from the germline V gene are LGHNA and YSLEER. The CDR3 length is 13 residues. The CDR3 region has the DNA TGCGCCAGCAGCCAAGGGACATTCTATGAGCAGTTCTTC. It is translated as CASSQGTFYEQFF.

This rearrangement joins TRBV27 to TRBJ2-1; D is possibly TRBD1 (6 bases). CDR3 length: 12 amino acids. Trimming stripped 4 bases from V and 9 bases from J, with 10 bases between. In germline, CDR1 is MNHEY, CDR2 SMNVEV (reference sequence). Written as DNA, the CDR3 is TGTGCCAGCAGTTCCCTAGGGGGTGAGCAGTTCTTC. Encoded protein: CASSSLGGEQFF.

The V call is TRBV29-1, the J call TRBJ2-1, with D perhaps matching TRBD2 (6 bases). The V gene lost 1 base and the J gene lost 4 bases, with 14 bases spanning the gap. The CDR3 is 15 amino acids. CDR1 and CDR2 from the germline V gene are SQVTM and ANQGSEA. The CDR3 here is CSVEGSSEGYNEQFF. CDR3 sequence (DNA): TGCAGCGTTGAAGGGAGCTCGGAGGGTTACAATGAGCAGTTCTTC.

As concerns this clonotype: The junction does not match germline at one end; this may be a read error. The chain joins TRBV7-7 to TRBJ2-5; possibly TRBD1 for D (6 bases). The germline CDR1 and CDR2 sequences are SSHAT and FNYEAQ (reference sequence). This CDR3 contains 15 residues. CDR3 DNA: TGTGCCAGCAGCCCAACGATGGACAGCCAAGAGACCCAGTACTTT. Encoded protein: CASSPTMDSQETQYF.

This clonotype has only a few counts. The chain recombines TRBV6-6 with TRBJ1-6; D call uncertain. The germline gives CDR1 MNHNY, CDR2 SVGAGI (reference sequence). The CDR3 is 15 residues long. V lost 4 bases and J 3 bases, leaving 10 bases between the germline ends. The CDR3 sequence is CASSSQQSYNSPLHF. CDR3 bases: TGTGCCAGCAGTTCCCAACAGAGCTATAATTCACCCCTCCACTTT.

The chain recombines TRBV20-1 with TRBJ2-4; 8 bases are a match to TRBD1. The J call may not be correct, given that the DNA end is closer to TRBJ2-5. Germline values: CDR1 DFQATT, CDR2 SNEGSKA (reference sequence). The CDR3 extends over 15 amino acids. CDR3 nucleotide sequence: TGCAGCATTCGCAGGGGGCTGTATGGGTTCGGGACCCAGTACTTC. This codes for CSIRRGLYGFGTQYF.

V usage is TRBV29-1 and J usage is TRBJ1-1, with D unclear. Trimming left V 3 bases short and J 11 bases short, with 4 bases between. The germline CDR1 and CDR2 sequences are SQVTM and ANQGSEA. This CDR3 has 8 amino acids. The CDR3 region is CSVERAFF. In DNA form, the CDR3 reads TGCAGCGTTGAGCGGGCTTTCTTT.

The chain joins TRBV27 to TRBJ2-7, with D perhaps being TRBD1 or TRBD2 (6 bases each). This CDR3 spans 14 amino acids. The V end was cut by 7 bases, the J end by 5 bases, with 18 bases between. Looked up from germline, CDR1 is MNHEY and CDR2 is SMNVEV (reference sequence). The CDR3: CASTSRGDFNEQYF. The CDR3 DNA sequence: TGTGCCAGCACCTCTAGGGGGGACTTCAACGAGCAGTACTTC.

J is TRBJ2-2 and V is TRBV7-2; perhaps TRBD1 as D (6 bases). Germline V gene lookup returns CDR1 SGHTA and CDR2 FQGNSA. With 3 bases removed from V and 4 bases from J, the gap between germline ends came to 18 bases. The CDR3 loop spans 17 amino acids. The CDR3 sequence: CASSFQGWDPFTGELFF. CDR3 sequence (DNA): TGTGCCAGCAGCTTCCAGGGGTGGGACCCTTTCACCGGGGAGCTGTTTTTT.

The genes are TRBV27 and TRBJ2-3, with D maybe TRBD1 (5 bases). This CDR3 has 13 residues. Per the germline V gene, CDR1 is MNHEY and CDR2 is SMNVEV (reference sequence). Between the trimmed V and J ends, which lost 7 bases and 4 bases, there was a span of 12 bases. The CDR3 reads CASNPGISDTQYF. The CDR3 bases are TGTGCCAGCAATCCAGGGATCTCAGATACGCAGTATTTT.

The rearrangement joins TRBV6-6 to TRBJ1-1; D is unclear. Germline values: CDR1 MNHNY, CDR2 SVGAGI (reference sequence). V shed 4 bases and J shed 0 bases, with 15 bases lying between them. The CDR3 contains 16 residues. The CDR3 bases are TGTGCCAGCAGTTTTCCCCCGATGCGCATGAACACTGAAGCTTTCTTT. Residues: CASSFPPMRMNTEAFF.

The rearrangement joins TRBV7-9 to TRBJ2-5, with 9 positions matching TRBD2. This CDR3 region has 14 residues. Germline V gives CDR1 SEHNR, CDR2 FQNEAQ (reference sequence). V shed 6 bases, J shed 13 bases, and the junction held 15 bases outside the gene matches. The CDR3 loop is CASRPGTSLYDSYF. The CDR3 DNA follows: TGTGCCAGCAGACCCGGGACTAGCTTATACGATTCGTACTTC.

The chain employs TRBV7-9 and TRBJ1-2; unclear D gene. V shed 1 base and J shed 2 bases, with 14 bases lying between them. In germline, CDR1 is SEHNR, CDR2 FQNEAQ (reference sequence). The CDR3 runs to 16 residues. This CDR3 reads CASSLGRRDRNYGYTF. The CDR3 DNA follows: TGTGCCAGCAGCTTAGGTCGCCGCGACCGCAACTATGGCTACACCTTC. Filled out from reference TRBV7-9 and TRBJ1-2, the complete variable domain reads DTGVSQNPRHKITKRGQNVTFRCDPISEHNRLYWYRQTLGQGPEFLTYFQNEAQLEKSRLLSDRFSAERPKGSFSTLEIQRTEQGDSAMYLCASSLGRRDRNYGYTFGSGTRLTVV.

The chain combines TRBV7-9 with TRBJ2-1, with 14 bases aligning to TRBD2. Germline V gives CDR1 SEHNR, CDR2 FQNEAQ (reference sequence). Unmatched junction bases numbered 6, after V lost 5 bases and J lost 6 bases. The CDR3 sequence is 16 residues long. The CDR3 protein is CASSQGTSGGSNEQFF. For the CDR3, the DNA is TGTGCCAGCAGCCAAGGGACTAGCGGGGGCTCCAATGAGCAGTTCTTC.

The chain joins TRBV9 to TRBJ2-3; 7 bases are shared with TRBD1. This CDR3 spans 14 amino acids. The J segment lost 7 bases and the V segment lost 3 bases, leaving 8 bases of the junction unmatched. Germline V CDR1 and CDR2: SGDLS, YYNGEE. The CDR3 region is CASSAGGRGNTQYF. DNA of the CDR3: TGTGCCAGCAGCGCAGGGGGTCGGGGCAATACGCAGTATTTT. The variable domain in full, completed from reference TRBV9 and TRBJ2-3, reads DSGVTQTPKHLITATGQRVTLRCSPRSGDLSVYWYQQSLDQGLQFLIQYYNGEERAKGNILERFSAQQFPDLHSELNLSSLELGDSALYFCASSAGGRGNTQYFGPGTRLTVL.

The V call is TRBV20-1, the J call TRBJ2-3; TRBD2 matches 9 bases. Germline values: CDR1 DFQATT, CDR2 SNEGSKA (reference sequence). This CDR3 has 18 residues. After removal of 5 bases from V and 1 base from J, the junction contained 16 bases not matched to a gene. In nucleotides, the CDR3 is TGCAGTGCTGAACCCCTGGCGGGAGGGCTTCTGGGCACAGATACGCAGTATTTT. Its translation is CSAEPLAGGLLGTDTQYF.

The V gene is TRBV4-1, the J gene TRBJ2-5, with D tentatively TRBD1 (6 bases). The J call is uncertain, as TRBJ2-7 better fits the DNA end. The germline CDR1 and CDR2 sequences are MGHRA and YSYEKL. The CDR3 has 14 amino acids. CDR3: CASSLGTPVGEQYF. CDR3 bases: TGCGCCAGCAGCCTCGGGACACCCGTTGGCGAGCAGTACTTC.

This clonotype came up a few times. This rearrangement joins TRBV5-1 to TRBJ2-4, with a tentative D call TRBD2 (6 bases). TRBJ2-7 explains the end of the DNA better; the J call may be wrong. The CDR3 extends over 16 amino acids. CDR1 is SGHRS and CDR2 is YFSETQ in the germline V gene. The DNA of the CDR3 is TGCGCCAGCAGCCCGAACCCCGGGACTGGGACCTACGAGCAGTACTTC. Protein product: CASSPNPGTGTYEQYF.